The clone carrying this T cell receptor beta chain has only a few counts. Its target is not known. This sample was included in a study of blood T cells in healthy people across ages. Study-wide results and caveats: The recorded TCR beta diversity per million T cells decreased in a roughly linear manner with age. Unsorted PBMC input precluded a conclusive naive versus antigen-experienced comparison. In these data, TCR beta diversity tracked strongly with naive T cell percentage.

PCR was performed a second time for about 6 to 12 cycles using a sample-barcoded 5' primer and a J-beta primer mix. TCRdb used MiXCR to reprocess the 5' RACE reads, holding one entry per CDR3 protein. The sample yields over 950,000 distinct CDR3 sequences, 35% to 40% seen once. Extracted total RNA amounted to at least 5.5 micrograms for each sample. Per the germline V gene, CDR1 is MNHEY and CDR2 is SVGAGI. The length of the CDR3 is 15 residues. The junction had 6 bases not matched to a gene; V was cut back by 2 bases and J by 5 bases. The sample consisted of blood. The origin of this receptor is a man in his late teens or twenties in good health. The J gene is TRBJ1-2, the V gene TRBV6-5; 9 nucleotides match TRBD1. The CDR3 reads CASSYGTGLMYGYTF. The CDR3, as DNA: TGTGCCAGCAGTTACGGGACAGGGCTTATGTATGGCTACACCTTC.